The clone carrying this T cell receptor beta chain was seen more than once but under ten times. Antigen specificity is unknown. MiXCR was run by TCRdb on the reads, yielding one entry per CDR3 protein. The sample holds 250,000 to 300,000 distinct CDR3 sequences; 20% to 25% are singletons and the top ten take roughly a fifth. The data were obtained in a study of T cell repertoires in cytomegalovirus infection. Study information: Shared public TCR beta signatures pointed to both CMV infection and a matching HLA type. Study-level points and caveats: Ex vivo, HLA-C-restricted CMV-specific TCR beta clonotypes prevailed over the rest of the response.

The CDR3 contains 15 residues. The ends were cut back, 2 bases at V and 2 bases at J, with 11 bases in the middle. Germline loops: CDR1 SGHTA, CDR2 FQGNSA. This chain uses TRBV7-2 with TRBJ2-3, with D unresolved. The sequence was collected from a human donor in good health (CMV status not recorded). Some clones in this sample may be carry-over from other donors' samples. The material was cultured PBMCs, obtained from culture after CMV antigen stimulation. CDR3 nucleotides: TGTGCCAGCAGCTTACCGGTGTCAGCCACAGATACGCAGTATTTT. As protein: CASSLPVSATDTQYF.